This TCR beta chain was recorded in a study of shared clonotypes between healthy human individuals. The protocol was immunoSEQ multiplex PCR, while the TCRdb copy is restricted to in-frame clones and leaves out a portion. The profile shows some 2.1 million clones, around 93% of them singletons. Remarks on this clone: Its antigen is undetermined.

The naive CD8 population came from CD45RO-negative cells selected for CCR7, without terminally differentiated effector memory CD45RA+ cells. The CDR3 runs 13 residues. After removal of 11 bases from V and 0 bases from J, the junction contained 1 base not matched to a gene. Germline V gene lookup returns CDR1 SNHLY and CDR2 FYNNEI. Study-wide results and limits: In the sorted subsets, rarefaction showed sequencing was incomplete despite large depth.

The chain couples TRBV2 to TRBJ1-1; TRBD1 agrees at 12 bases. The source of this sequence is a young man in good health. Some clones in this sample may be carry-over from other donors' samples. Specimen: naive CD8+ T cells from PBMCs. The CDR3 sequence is CAGTGGLNTEAFF. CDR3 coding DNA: TGTGCCGGGACAGGGGGCTTGAACACTGAAGCTTTCTTT.